These 17 T cell receptor beta chains came from one sample sequenced in a study of human thymus T cells. Profiled with immunoSEQ multiplex PCR; TCRdb holds only in-frame clones, not every one. This sample has about 60,000 clones, with around 94% found just once. Sequences were obtained from blood. The receptors were gathered from a boy under three years old with a congenital heart defect but otherwise immunologically healthy.

The chain couples TRBV4-3 to TRBJ1-5; D ambiguous. The CDR3 extends over 17 amino acids. Trimming took 0 bases from V and 4 from J, leaving 16 bases between them. Germline V gene data show CDR1 as LGHNA and CDR2 as YSLEER. For the CDR3, the DNA is TGCGCCAGCAGCCAAGAAGCGGCAGCCCTTCCTAATCAGCCCCAGCATTTT. It codes for CASSQEAAALPNQPQHF.

The J gene is TRBJ2-7, the V gene TRBV27, with 12 bases lining up with TRBD1. The CDR3 is made up of 16 amino acids. The ends lost 6 bases at V and 4 bases at J; junction bases unmatched: 10. In germline, CDR1 is MNHEY, CDR2 SMNVEV (reference sequence). CDR3 loop: CASSSHGTGGDYEQYF. CDR3 coding DNA: TGTGCCAGCAGCTCCCACGGGACAGGGGGCGATTACGAGCAGTACTTC.

The chain recombines TRBV27 with TRBJ2-6, with D unclear. Germline V gives CDR1 MNHEY, CDR2 SMNVEV (reference sequence). The CDR3 runs 15 residues. Trimming shortened V by 3 bases and J by 0 bases, and 6 bases separated the two germline ends. The CDR3 is CASSLQSSGANVLTF. The CDR3, as DNA: TGTGCCAGCAGTTTGCAGTCCTCTGGGGCCAACGTCCTGACTTTC.

The V gene is TRBV29-1, the J gene TRBJ2-5; a possible D gene is TRBD1 (5 bases). There are 13 residues in the CDR3. CDR1 and CDR2 from the germline V gene are SQVTM and ANQGSEA. V gave up 7 bases and J gave up 3 bases, with 15 bases separating them. This chain's CDR3 is CSARTTVKETQYF. CDR3 in DNA: TGCAGCGCCCGTACGACAGTCAAAGAGACCCAGTACTTC.

The table lists this clone with a count of one. The chain combines TRBV4-2 with TRBJ2-7; no definite D call. CDR1 LGHNA and CDR2 YNFKEQ come from the germline V gene. The V end was cut by 0 bases, the J end by 1 base, with 10 bases between. CDR3 length: 15 amino acids. The CDR3 loop reads CASSQEVATSYEQYF. CDR3 nucleotides: TGTGCCAGCAGCCAAGAGGTGGCCACATCCTACGAGCAGTACTTC.

A remark on this clone: Other nucleotide sequences in the sample specify the same CDR3. The chain recombines TRBV19 with TRBJ2-7, with TRBD1 identical over 7 bases. The germline V gene has CDR1 LNHDA and CDR2 SQIVND (reference sequence). V shed 1 base, J shed 3 bases, and the junction held 0 bases outside the gene matches. This CDR3 has 13 residues. The CDR3 loop is CASSIGQGYEQYF. Here the CDR3 DNA reads TGTGCCAGTAGTATAGGACAGGGCTACGAGCAGTACTTC.

The V and J genes are TRBV10-3 and TRBJ1-2; D uncertain. Per germline, CDR1 ENHRY and CDR2 SYGVKD. The V end lost 7 bases, the J end lost 1 base, and 10 bases lay between the germline ends. This CDR3 contains 13 residues. The CDR3 loop is CAITTQSNYGYTF. CDR3 nucleotides: TGTGCCATCACCACACAAAGTAACTATGGCTACACCTTC.

CDR3 sequence (DNA): TGTGCCAGCACCGACTCACGGCAAGTCCCTGAAGCTTTCTTT. This sequence encodes CASTDSRQVPEAFF. This chain uses TRBV7-9 with TRBJ1-1; D is unresolved. V gave up 7 bases and J gave up 6 bases, with 18 bases separating them. Germline V gives CDR1 SEHNR, CDR2 FQNEAQ (reference sequence). The length of the CDR3 is 14 residues.

This chain links TRBV9 with TRBJ2-1; D not resolved. The V gene's germline CDR1 is SGDLS and CDR2 YYNGEE. V gave up 7 bases and J gave up 13 bases, with 18 bases separating them. The CDR3 covers 12 residues. CDR3 loop: CASAPFRLNQFF. The CDR3 coding sequence is TGTGCCAGCGCTCCCTTTAGGCTTAACCAGTTCTTC.

This clone is a singleton in its sample. The chain recombines TRBV29-1 with TRBJ2-3; D not resolved. CDR1 and CDR2 from the germline V gene are SQVTM and ANQGSEA. V shed 3 bases and J shed 2 bases, with 0 bases lying between them. The CDR3 has 10 residues. The CDR3 sequence: CSVDTDTQYF. CDR3 nucleotides: TGCAGCGTTGACACAGATACGCAGTATTTT.

This chain links TRBV27 with TRBJ2-3; no clear D. V lost 1 base to trimming and J lost 2 bases, with 16 bases between them. This CDR3 comprises 17 residues. Per germline, CDR1 MNHEY and CDR2 SMNVEV (reference sequence). The CDR3 DNA is TGTGCCAGCAGTTTATTCTACGGTGAGGACCTCACAGATACGCAGTATTTT. Its protein product is CASSLFYGEDLTDTQYF.

V is TRBV7-9 and J is TRBJ2-3; D call uncertain. Germline V gives CDR1 SEHNR, CDR2 FQNEAQ (reference sequence). The CDR3 runs to 14 residues. V dropped 2 bases and J dropped 10 bases, with 16 bases sitting between them. CDR3 region: CASSLNHSHEAQYF. The CDR3 bases are TGTGCCAGCAGCTTAAACCATTCCCATGAAGCGCAGTATTTT.

On this clone itself: Other nucleotide sequences in the sample specify the same CDR3. The chain combines TRBV7-2 with TRBJ2-7; TRBD1 is a possible D gene (6 bases). Germline CDR1 and CDR2: SGHTA and FQGNSA. The CDR3 contains 12 residues. Trimming pared 2 bases from V and 4 bases from J, leaving 6 bases between. The CDR3 DNA reads TGTGCCAGCAGCTTACAGGGGTACGAGCAGTACTTC. Its translation: CASSLQGYEQYF.

The rearrangement uses TRBV5-1 and TRBJ2-2, with D maybe TRBD2 (6 bases). The CDR3 runs to 16 residues. The V and J ends lost 3 bases and 7 bases respectively, with 19 bases between them. The germline V gene has CDR1 SGHRS and CDR2 YFSETQ. The CDR3 sequence: CASSSVGSLGGGELFF. In nucleotides, the CDR3 is TGCGCCAGCAGCTCGGTCGGCTCCCTCGGGGGCGGGGAGCTGTTTTTT.

The chain carries TRBV10-2 and TRBJ1-1, with TRBD1 as a possible D gene (6 bases). Trimming took 6 bases from V and 3 from J, leaving 17 bases between them. CDR3 length: 15 amino acids. Germline V gene data show CDR1 as WSHSY and CDR2 as SAAADI. CDR3 in amino acids: CASRRQVRGDTEAFF. CDR3 nucleotides: TGCGCCAGCAGGAGACAGGTCCGGGGGGACACTGAAGCTTTCTTT.

The genes are TRBV5-5 and TRBJ2-6; unclear D gene. V lost 0 bases, J lost 5 bases, and 3 bases lay in between. The CDR3 contains 13 residues. CDR1 and CDR2 (germline): SGHKS, YYEKEE (reference sequence). The CDR3 region has the DNA TGTGCCAGCAGCTTGGACAGGGCCAACGTCCTGACTTTC. It yields the protein CASSLDRANVLTF.

This clone was detected only once. The chain recombines TRBV15 with TRBJ1-4; D is unresolved. V gave up 11 bases and J gave up 0 bases, with 13 bases separating them. The germline V gene has CDR1 LNHNV and CDR2 YYDKDF (reference sequence). This CDR3 spans 14 amino acids. CDR3 bases: TGTGCCCCCTCGAAAGTTGCAACTAATGAAAAACTGTTTTTT. Its protein product is CAPSKVATNEKLFF.